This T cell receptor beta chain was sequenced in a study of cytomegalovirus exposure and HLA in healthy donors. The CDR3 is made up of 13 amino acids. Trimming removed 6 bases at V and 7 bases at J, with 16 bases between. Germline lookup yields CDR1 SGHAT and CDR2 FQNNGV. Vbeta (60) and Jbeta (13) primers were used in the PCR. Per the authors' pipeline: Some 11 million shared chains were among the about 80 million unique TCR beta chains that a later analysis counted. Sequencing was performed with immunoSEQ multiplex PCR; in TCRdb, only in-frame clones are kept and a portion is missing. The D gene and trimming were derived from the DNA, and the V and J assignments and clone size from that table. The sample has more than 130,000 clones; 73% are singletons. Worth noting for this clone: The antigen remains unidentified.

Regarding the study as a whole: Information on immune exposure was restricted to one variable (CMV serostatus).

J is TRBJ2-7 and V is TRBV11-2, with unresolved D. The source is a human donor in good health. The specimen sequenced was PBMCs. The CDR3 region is CASRSEPLWEQYF. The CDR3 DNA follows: TGTGCCAGCAGGTCAGAACCCCTCTGGGAGCAGTACTTC.